The rows below give T cell receptor beta chains drawn from one sample of a study of blood T cell repertoires in COVID-19. TCRdb's table, derived via immunoSEQ multiplex PCR, lists solely in-frame clones and lacks some. The sample consists of approximately 250,000 clones, roughly 90% of them appearing once. The sequenced sample consisted of PBMCs or T cells enriched from blood (not recorded which). These receptors all come from a woman aged 25 to 39 who had recovered from COVID-19. Both conserved end residues are trimmed from each CDR3. Rows may omit the clone size; those that give it use once, few, many or a size class.

cdr3_length	v_call	clone_size	cdr3_aa
10	TRBV11-2	-	ASSFRGNEQF
14	TRBV6-2/TRBV6-3	-	ASSYLGLPRGDTQY
15	TRBV4-1	-	ASSQVKTPPGSGELF
13	TRBV13	-	ASSLGSSGDNEQF
14	TRBV7-3	-	ASSSRQDRGFKEQY
12	TRBV2	-	ASEGTGGVNEQF
12	TRBV6-6	-	ASSRQGNNSPLH
13	TRBV5-4	-	ASSLDSISGNEQF
12	TRBV9	-	ASSVGGDGYEQY
12	TRBV27	-	ASSLWAAYNEQF
12	TRBV9	-	ASATDRGRSPLH
13	TRBV7-6	-	ASSPGTSGLYEQY
13	TRBV10-2	-	ASSDRTGAKNIQY
13	TRBV25-1	-	ASSPALAMGLEQY
11	TRBV11-2	-	ASSFQQNTEAF
12	TRBV11-2	-	ASSQPGSLETQY
10	TRBV7-9	-	ASSRGDTEAF
16	TRBV27	once	ASSSRDRALVSNQPQH
14	TRBV27	-	ASQEGAGSMNTEAF
13	TRBV13	-	ASSLILAGTYEQY
13	TRBV24-1	-	ATSDTTGFQETQY
13	TRBV7-8	few	ASSLDWRSGNTIY
14	TRBV6-2/TRBV6-3	-	ASRYGDIYGNQPQH
13	TRBV29-1	once	SVEGPRGSYNEQF
15	TRBV28	-	ASSLNQLQGAKNIQY
13	TRBV6-2/TRBV6-3	once	ASSYSAQGNYGYT
12	TRBV5-4	-	ASSLGEGSQGYT
15	TRBV28	-	ASSSGQGAHADTEAF
13	TRBV28	-	ASSFRTGRGEKLF
13	TRBV6-5	-	ASRRLAGGQETQY
14	TRBV29-1	-	SAAGLAGASYNEQF
12	TRBV28	-	ASSLDTTNEKLF